This T cell receptor (beta chain) was retrieved from a study of cytomegalovirus exposure and HLA in healthy donors. PCR involved 60 Vbeta and 13 Jbeta primers. TCRdb's copy holds only in-frame clones and misses some; the assay was immunoSEQ multiplex PCR. The sample carries under 150,000 clones, around 83% recorded once. Deletions cut 0 bases from V and 6 bases from J, with 5 bases between. The germline gives CDR1 GTSNPN, CDR2 SVGIG (reference sequence). This CDR3 has 11 amino acids. Points on this clone: Its antigen is unidentified.

Study conclusions and caveats: Rare TCR sequences predominated, though certain public TCRs were found in many donors.

Sequenced sample: PBMCs. The chain employs TRBV30 and TRBJ1-1; D remains unclear. The origin of this receptor is a woman aged 25 to 39 in good health and CMV-seropositive. CDR3 nucleotides: TGTGCCTGGAGTGTAAGCGCTGAAGCTTTCTTT. It translates to CAWSVSAEAFF.